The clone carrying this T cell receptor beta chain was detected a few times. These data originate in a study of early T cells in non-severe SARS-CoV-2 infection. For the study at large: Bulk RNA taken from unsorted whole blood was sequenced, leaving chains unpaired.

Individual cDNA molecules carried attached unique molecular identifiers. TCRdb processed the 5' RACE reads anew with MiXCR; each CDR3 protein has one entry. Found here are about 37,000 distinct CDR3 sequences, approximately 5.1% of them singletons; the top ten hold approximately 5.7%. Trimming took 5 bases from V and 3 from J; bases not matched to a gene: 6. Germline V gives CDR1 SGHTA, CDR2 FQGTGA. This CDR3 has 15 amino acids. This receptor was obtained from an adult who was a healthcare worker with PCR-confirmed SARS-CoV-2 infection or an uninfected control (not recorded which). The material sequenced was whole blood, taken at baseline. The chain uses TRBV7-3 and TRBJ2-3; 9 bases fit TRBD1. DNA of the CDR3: TGTGCCAGCAGCGTGGGACAGGGTGTGACAGATACGCAGTATTTT. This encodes CASSVGQGVTDTQYF. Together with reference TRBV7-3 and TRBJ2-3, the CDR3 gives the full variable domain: GAGVSQTPSNKVTEKGKYVELRCDPISGHTALYWYRQSLGQGPEFLIYFQGTGAADDSGLPNDRFFAVRPEGSVSTLKIQRTERGDSAVYLCASSVGQGVTDTQYFGPGTRLTVL.